One sample yielded the 26 T cell receptor beta chains listed below, sequenced in a study of blood T cell repertoires in COVID-19. TCRdb's table, derived via immunoSEQ multiplex PCR, lists solely in-frame clones and lacks some. The table has 85,000 to 90,000 clones, around nine tenths seen once. Sequencing was carried out using peripheral blood. The receptors shown here come from a man at least 80 years old with active or convalescent COVID-19.

The CDR3 DNA sequence: TGTGCCAGCAGCGTTGGGAGGGGAACCCAAGAGACCCAGTACTTC. Amino acid sequence: CASSVGRGTQETQYF. This chain connects TRBV5-5 to TRBJ2-5; 7 nucleotides align to TRBD2. CDR1 is SGHKS and CDR2 is YYEKEE in the germline V gene (reference sequence). The V and J ends lost 4 bases and 1 base, in that order; junction bases with no gene match: 7. This CDR3 spans 15 amino acids.

This chain joins TRBV4-3 and TRBJ2-7; 7 bases line up with TRBD2. The J segment lost 0 bases and the V segment lost 0 bases, leaving 8 bases of the junction unmatched. The CDR3 length is 17 residues. Germline V lookup: CDR1 LGHNA, CDR2 YSLEER. The CDR3 DNA is TGCGCCAGCAGCCAAGATGCCCAGCGGGGAAGCTCCTACGAGCAGTACTTC. Amino acids: CASSQDAQRGSSYEQYF.

The chain recombines TRBV9 with TRBJ2-3; TRBD2 matches 7 bases. The CDR3 runs to 12 residues. Germline V gene sequence: CDR1 SGDLS, CDR2 YYNGEE. J lost 9 bases, V lost 4 bases, and 5 bases had no gene match. As DNA, the CDR3 is TGTGCCAGCAGCCCGAGCGGGATCACGCAGTATTTT. Protein sequence: CASSPSGITQYF.

This rearrangement joins TRBV7-2 to TRBJ2-3; D is perhaps TRBD2 (6 bases). Germline values: CDR1 SGHTA, CDR2 FQGNSA. The CDR3 runs to 15 residues. Trimming removed 1 base from V and 5 bases from J, with 13 bases in between. CDR3 bases: TGTGCCAGCAGCTTAGGAGGGCGGAGGGAAGATACGCAGTATTTT. This gives the protein CASSLGGRREDTQYF.

In this sample, this clone turned up many times. The rearrangement joins TRBV11-2 to TRBJ2-7, with TRBD1 matching 8 bases. Germline V gene sequence: CDR1 SGHAT, CDR2 FQNNGV. Trimming removed 4 bases from V and 4 bases from J; junction bases left unmatched: 12. CDR3 size: 16 residues. In DNA, the CDR3 is TGTGCCAGCAGCTCACTCCGCGGACAGGGCTTTTACGAGCAGTACTTC. This translates into CASSSLRGQGFYEQYF.

J is TRBJ2-1 and V is TRBV10-3, with TRBD2 matching 7 bases. The CDR3 is made up of 13 amino acids. The germline V gene encodes CDR1 ENHRY and CDR2 SYGVKD. Trimming took 10 bases from V and 9 from J; bases not matched to a gene: 12. CDR3 protein: CATSVAGEFEQFF. Written as DNA, the CDR3 is TGTGCCACCTCCGTGGCGGGAGAATTTGAGCAGTTCTTC.

V and J are TRBV14 and TRBJ2-3; D may be TRBD2 (6 bases). Germline lookup yields CDR1 SGHDN and CDR2 FVKESK. This CDR3 is 15 amino acids long. V dropped 4 bases and J dropped 5 bases, with 16 bases sitting between them. This CDR3 is CASSPLTARGDTQYF. The CDR3 coding sequence is TGTGCCAGCAGCCCATTGACAGCGCGGGGAGATACGCAGTATTTT.

J is TRBJ2-7 and V is TRBV7-9; a possible D gene is TRBD2 (5 bases). V was shortened by 1 base and J by 0 bases, with 7 bases between the two germline ends. The CDR3 covers 14 residues. Germline CDR1 SEHNR, CDR2 FQNEAQ (reference sequence). CDR3 amino acids: CASSLGRDSYEQYF. The CDR3, as DNA: TGTGCCAGCAGCTTAGGTCGGGACTCCTACGAGCAGTACTTC.

CDR3 DNA sequence: TGTGCCAGCAGGCTCACTAGCGGGCCTTCCTACGAGCAGTACTTC. Translating it yields CASRLTSGPSYEQYF. J is TRBJ2-7 and V is TRBV3-1 (or the pseudogene TRBV3-2); TRBD2 matches 9 bases. CDR3 size: 15 residues. The germline V gene encodes CDR1 LGHDT and CDR2 YNNKEL (reference sequence). V was pared by 6 bases and J by 1 base, with 7 bases of the junction left unmatched.

This clone turned up a few times. Other DNA variants within this sample encode the same CDR3. The CDR3 DNA follows: TGTGCCAGCAGCGTGGGCGCGGGTAATTCACCCCTCCACTTT. Translated: CASSVGAGNSPLHF. The chain has TRBV9 and TRBJ1-6, with unresolved D. The V gene's germline CDR1 is SGDLS and CDR2 YYNGEE. The CDR3 contains 14 residues. The V end lost 2 bases, the J end lost 6 bases, and 9 bases lay between the germline ends.

The rearrangement joins TRBV5-4 to TRBJ2-1, with 9 bases fitting TRBD2. Germline lookup yields CDR1 SGHNT and CDR2 YYREEE (reference sequence). The ends lost 4 bases at V and 7 bases at J; junction bases unmatched: 9. The CDR3 is made up of 15 amino acids. The DNA of the CDR3 is TGTGCCAGCAGCGGGGGGGGACTAGCCGGGAATGAGCAGTTCTTC. Protein sequence: CASSGGGLAGNEQFF. Variable domain in full (rest from reference TRBV5-4 and TRBJ2-1): ETGVTQSPTHLIKTRGQQVTLRCSSQSGHNTVSWYQQALGQGPQFIFQYYREEENGRGNFPPRFSGLQFPNYSSELNVNALELDDSALYLCASSGGGLAGNEQFFGPGTRLTVL.

This clone was detected once. The J gene is TRBJ2-1, the V gene TRBV7-9; 7 nucleotides match TRBD2. CDR3 length: 17 amino acids. V shed 1 base, J shed 1 base, and the junction held 7 bases outside the gene matches. The V gene's germline CDR1 is SEHNR and CDR2 FQNEAQ (reference sequence). This CDR3 reads CASSLGGGRESYNEQFF. CDR3 nucleotides: TGTGCCAGCAGCTTAGGCGGCGGGCGGGAGTCCTACAATGAGCAGTTCTTC. Using reference TRBV7-9 and TRBJ2-1 for the parts outside the CDR3, the full variable domain is DTGVSQNPRHKITKRGQNVTFRCDPISEHNRLYWYRQTLGQGPEFLTYFQNEAQLEKSRLLSDRFSAERPKGSFSTLEIQRTEQGDSAMYLCASSLGGGRESYNEQFFGPGTRLTVL.

The chain is built from TRBV20-1 and TRBJ1-5; possibly TRBD1 for D (6 bases). The CDR3 contains 15 residues. V dropped 3 bases and J dropped 3 bases, with 15 bases sitting between them. Germline lookup yields CDR1 DFQATT and CDR2 SNEGSKA (reference sequence). The CDR3 here is CSASAQGHLNQPQHF. The CDR3 nucleotides are TGCAGTGCTAGTGCCCAGGGACACCTCAATCAGCCCCAGCATTTT.

The chain couples TRBV3-1 (or the pseudogene TRBV3-2) to TRBJ1-3; D might be TRBD1 (6 bases). This CDR3 is 16 amino acids long. Germline V gene data show CDR1 as LGHDT and CDR2 as YNNKEL (reference sequence). Trimming removed 4 bases from V and 0 bases from J, with 13 bases in between. The CDR3 nucleotides read TGTGCCAGCAGCCCGCAAACAGGGAACTCTGGAAACACCATATATTTT. Translation gives CASSPQTGNSGNTIYF.

The chain combines TRBV3-1 (or the pseudogene TRBV3-2) with TRBJ1-3; D call uncertain. Germline V gene sequence: CDR1 LGHDT, CDR2 YNNKEL (reference sequence). CDR3 length: 15 residues. V was cut by 5 bases and J by 0 bases, with 11 bases left in between. CDR3 nucleotide sequence: TGTGCCAGCAGCGCTCAGGCGACCTCTGGAAACACCATATATTTT. Its protein is CASSAQATSGNTIYF.

A few counts support this clone. This chain connects TRBV30 to TRBJ1-1; TRBD1 matches 9 bases. CDR1 is GTSNPN, CDR2 SVGIG, per germline (reference sequence). The V and J ends lost 3 bases and 7 bases, in that order; junction bases with no gene match: 3. This CDR3 spans 12 amino acids. The CDR3 reads CAWSPTGGEAFF. The CDR3 DNA follows: TGTGCCTGGAGCCCGACAGGGGGTGAAGCTTTCTTT.

Only one count was recorded for this clone. V is TRBV18 and J is TRBJ1-1; possibly TRBD1 for D (5 bases). V shed 2 bases and J shed 1 base, with 8 bases lying between them. The CDR3 extends over 14 amino acids. Germline CDR1 KGHSH, CDR2 LQKENI. The CDR3 sequence: CASSPLTANTEAFF. CDR3 bases: TGTGCCAGCTCACCATTGACAGCGAACACTGAAGCTTTCTTT.

The V and J genes are TRBV10-3 and TRBJ1-6; TRBD1 agrees at 10 bases. From germline, CDR1 is ENHRY and CDR2 SYGVKD. The CDR3 is 16 residues long. The V segment lost 2 bases and the J segment 4 bases; nucleotides outside the gene matches: 2. The chain's CDR3 is CAISEGDRGYNSPLHF. CDR3 DNA sequence: TGTGCCATCAGTGAGGGGGACAGGGGTTATAATTCACCCCTCCACTTT.

J is TRBJ2-2 and V is TRBV5-1, with a tentative D call TRBD2 (6 bases). The CDR3 has 15 amino acids. CDR1 is SGHRS and CDR2 is YFSETQ in the germline V gene. V lost 5 bases to trimming and J lost 0 bases, with 11 bases between them. The CDR3 protein is CASRFGGANTGELFF. CDR3 sequence (DNA): TGCGCCAGCAGATTCGGGGGTGCGAACACCGGGGAGCTGTTTTTT.

The CDR3 sequence: CASSFLTGPRTEAFF. In DNA, the CDR3 is TGTGCCAGCAGTTTTTTGACAGGGCCGAGGACCGAAGCTTTCTTT. The chain recombines TRBV28 with TRBJ1-1, with TRBD1 identical over 7 bases. Unmatched junction bases numbered 12, after V lost 3 bases and J lost 8 bases. The germline V gene encodes CDR1 MDHEN and CDR2 SYDVKM. CDR3 length equals 15 residues.

V gene TRBV5-1 combines with J gene TRBJ2-7; 8 positions match TRBD1. Trimming cost V 4 bases and J 6 bases; bases outside gene matches: 3. The CDR3 runs 12 residues. The germline V gene has CDR1 SGHRS and CDR2 YFSETQ. The CDR3 bases are TGCGCCAGCAGCCCCGGACAGGGCGAGCAGTACTTC. Protein product: CASSPGQGEQYF.

The chain carries TRBV5-1 and TRBJ2-1; 7 bases line up with TRBD2. Germline assignment: CDR1 SGHRS and CDR2 YFSETQ. This CDR3 contains 14 residues. Losses at the gene ends were 9 bases for V and 0 bases for J; bases not matched to a gene: 6. The CDR3, as DNA: TGCGCCACCTCTAGCGGAGCCTCCTACAATGAGCAGTTCTTC. Its translation is CATSSGASYNEQFF.

The chain is built from TRBV14 and TRBJ1-1; weak D call: TRBD1 (5 bases). CDR1 and CDR2 (germline): SGHDN, FVKESK. V lost 0 bases, J lost 2 bases, and 16 bases lay in between. The CDR3 is made up of 17 amino acids. CDR3 sequence: CASSQEAGGGVNTEAFF. The CDR3 DNA reads as TGTGCCAGCAGCCAAGAGGCGGGGGGAGGGGTTAACACTGAAGCTTTCTTT.

Written as DNA, the CDR3 is TGTGCCAGCAGCCGGACAGCACTCCGGGGGCAGTACTTC. Encoded protein: CASSRTALRGQYF. The V gene is TRBV7-9, the J gene TRBJ2-7, with D tentatively TRBD1 (6 bases). This CDR3 contains 13 residues. With 5 bases removed from V and 9 bases from J, the gap between germline ends came to 17 bases. Germline V gene lookup returns CDR1 SEHNR and CDR2 FQNEAQ (reference sequence).

This chain joins TRBV4-1 and TRBJ1-3, with a possible D match to TRBD1 (5 bases). The V end was cut by 2 bases, the J end by 4 bases, with 9 bases between. The CDR3 is made up of 14 amino acids. Germline assignment: CDR1 MGHRA and CDR2 YSYEKL. This CDR3 reads CASSQPGGGNTIYF. The CDR3 DNA follows: TGCGCCAGCAGCCAACCCGGGGGAGGAAACACCATATATTTT.

This chain's CDR3 is CAISERLAGDTGELFF. The CDR3 bases are TGTGCCATCAGTGAGAGACTAGCGGGAGACACCGGGGAGCTGTTTTTT. The chain employs TRBV10-3 and TRBJ2-2; 12 bases match TRBD2. The V and J ends lost 2 bases and 3 bases, in that order; junction bases with no gene match: 1. The CDR3 has 16 residues. Germline V gene lookup returns CDR1 ENHRY and CDR2 SYGVKD.